This T cell receptor beta chain was sequenced during a study of response to subunit inactivated influenza vaccine. Overall study findings and caveats: The authors proposed limited new T cell recruitment per seasonal influenza vaccination.

In regard to this clonotype: What it binds is unknown.

TCRdb recomputed calls from the RT-PCR reads with MiXCR, one row per CDR3 protein. The table has hundreds of thousands of distinct CDR3 sequences, 12% seen once. The CDR3 runs to 16 residues. With 0 bases removed from V and 7 bases from J, the gap between germline ends came to 16 bases. The germline gives CDR1 LGHNA, CDR2 YSLEER. The source material was PBMCs from blood, sampled on the day of vaccination. The V call is TRBV4-3, the J call TRBJ1-5; possibly TRBD1 for D (5 bases). The clonotype comes from a man between 45 and 60 years old who received an inactivated influenza vaccine. CDR3 loop: CASSQEQGGAGQPQHF. The CDR3 DNA sequence: TGCGCCAGCAGCCAAGAGCAGGGCGGGGCGGGACAGCCCCAGCATTTT.